The 13 T cell receptor beta chains in this list originate from one sample, sequenced in a study of T cell changes during pregnancy in multiple sclerosis (dated by TCRdb to about 2019). The library was obtained by the immunoSEQ multiplex PCR assay. TCRdb provides this immuneACCESS table in a form limited to in-frame rearrangements. Some clones are lacking; in checked studies, under half of them reflect an unresolved V gene, and why the rest are absent is not known. This sample is represented by fewer than 85,000 clones; around 91% of them were singletons. Under 2.5% of the sample goes to the ten largest clones. The material sequenced was peripheral blood, taken before pregnancy. The source is a female donor with multiple sclerosis, enrolled in a pregnancy study.

The V and J genes are TRBV7-3 and TRBJ1-2, with D possibly being TRBD1 (5 bases). V was shortened by 5 bases and J by 5 bases, with 15 bases between the two germline ends. CDR3 length equals 14 residues. Per germline, CDR1 SGHTA and CDR2 FQGTGA. The CDR3, as DNA: TGTGCCAGCAGCCCGGGCGGGGGGGAGTATGGCTACACCTTC. Translation gives CASSPGGGEYGYTF.

The chain carries TRBV19 and TRBJ1-5, with TRBD1 matching over 8 bases. With 6 bases clipped from V and 0 bases from J, the junction kept 7 bases outside the gene matches. This CDR3 spans 16 amino acids. Germline CDR1 LNHDA, CDR2 SQIVND (reference sequence). DNA of the CDR3: TGTGCCAGTAGCCGACAGGGGACGTATAGCAATCAGCCCCAGCATTTT. Amino acids: CASSRQGTYSNQPQHF.

The chain uses TRBV4-1 and TRBJ1-2, with a possible D match to TRBD1 (6 bases). V lost 2 bases and J lost 13, with 20 bases in between. The CDR3 consists of 14 residues. Germline values: CDR1 MGHRA, CDR2 YSYEKL. The CDR3 nucleotides are TGCGCCAGCAGCCAACCTTTAACAAACAGGGTCCCCACCTTC. This translates into CASSQPLTNRVPTF.

The chain uses TRBV6-4 and TRBJ1-6; 8 nucleotides agree with TRBD1. Germline CDR1 MRHNA, CDR2 SNTAGT. Germline trimming cut 6 bases from V and 11 bases from J; bases unmatched to any gene: 6. There are 13 residues in the CDR3. Here the CDR3 DNA reads TGTGCCAGCAGCCGGACAGGGCAGGCACCCCTCCACTTT. Protein: CASSRTGQAPLHF.

The rearrangement uses TRBV5-1 and TRBJ2-2, with 10 bases lining up with TRBD1. Losses at the gene ends were 3 bases for V and 5 bases for J; bases not matched to a gene: 4. Germline V gene lookup returns CDR1 SGHRS and CDR2 YFSETQ. The CDR3 contains 15 residues. In nucleotides, the CDR3 is TGCGCCAGCAGCTCGGGACAGGGGAAAACCGGGGAGCTGTTTTTT. Amino acid sequence: CASSSGQGKTGELFF.

The chain joins TRBV19 to TRBJ1-5, with a weak D call TRBD1 (6 bases). This CDR3 comprises 14 residues. Germline V gene data show CDR1 as LNHDA and CDR2 as SQIVND (reference sequence). The V gene lost 1 base and the J gene lost 7 bases, with 11 bases spanning the gap. The DNA of the CDR3 is TGTGCCAGTAGTATAGCCTCCGACAGGCAGCCCCAGCATTTT. Its protein is CASSIASDRQPQHF.

V usage is TRBV7-2 and J usage is TRBJ2-5; D is possibly TRBD1 (5 bases). The CDR3 is 12 amino acids. The germline V gene has CDR1 SGHTA and CDR2 FQGNSA. Trimming took off 5 bases at V and 5 bases at J, with 9 bases between the two ends. The CDR3 spells CASSPPGETQYF. DNA for the CDR3: TGTGCCAGCAGCCCTCCAGGGGAGACCCAGTACTTC.

The chain links TRBV7-6 to TRBJ1-1, with D uncertain. The V and J ends lost 4 bases and 0 bases respectively, with 15 bases between them. Germline CDR1 and CDR2: SGHVS and FNYEAQ. The CDR3 length is 16 residues. DNA for the CDR3: TGTGCCAGCAGCTCCTTGGCCGTTCCAATGAACACTGAAGCTTTCTTT. Translation: CASSSLAVPMNTEAFF.

The chain couples TRBV10-3 to TRBJ2-1, with TRBD2 matching over 10 bases. The CDR3 spans 16 residues. Trimming at V came to 6 bases and at J to 5 bases, leaving 10 bases not matched to a gene. Germline V gene data show CDR1 as ENHRY and CDR2 as SYGVKD. This chain's CDR3 is CAIRDSGGALDNEQFF. The DNA for the CDR3 is TGTGCCATCAGGGACAGCGGGGGGGCGTTGGACAATGAGCAGTTCTTC.

This clone has just one count. The CDR3 coding sequence is TGTGCCAGCAGCTTAGAGTCGAAGGGGCACAATGAGCAGTTCTTC. The encoded protein is CASSLESKGHNEQFF. This sequence joins TRBV7-2 and TRBJ2-1; tentatively, D is TRBD1 (5 bases). The CDR3 loop spans 15 amino acids. Germline V gene data show CDR1 as SGHTA and CDR2 as FQGNSA. Deletions cut 1 base from V and 5 bases from J, with 12 bases between.

V usage is TRBV14 and J usage is TRBJ2-7; no reliable D call. The V end lost 4 bases, the J end lost 4 bases, and 14 bases lay between the germline ends. Germline V gene data show CDR1 as SGHDN and CDR2 as FVKESK. The length of the CDR3 is 14 residues. Here the CDR3 reads CASSPPGWAYEQYF. As DNA, the CDR3 is TGTGCCAGCAGCCCTCCCGGATGGGCTTACGAGCAGTACTTC.

This clone is a singleton in its sample. The rearrangement joins TRBV7-8 to TRBJ2-3, with a weak D call TRBD1 (5 bases). V dropped 4 bases and J dropped 2 bases, with 19 bases sitting between them. The CDR3 sequence is 17 residues long. The germline V gene has CDR1 SGHVS and CDR2 FQNEAQ. CDR3 sequence: CASSSPLRAGFTDTQYF. The CDR3 nucleotides are TGTGCCAGCAGCTCCCCGCTTAGGGCAGGGTTCACAGATACGCAGTATTTT.

This clone has a single count. The genes are TRBV2 and TRBJ1-6; no clear D gene. Germline-derived CDR1 and CDR2 are SNHLY and FYNNEI. Between the trimmed V and J ends, which lost 0 bases and 0 bases, there was a span of 15 bases. There are 19 residues in the CDR3. This CDR3 reads CASSEAFLAASSYNSPLHF. CDR3 bases: TGTGCCAGCAGTGAAGCTTTTTTAGCCGCAAGCTCCTATAATTCACCCCTCCACTTT.